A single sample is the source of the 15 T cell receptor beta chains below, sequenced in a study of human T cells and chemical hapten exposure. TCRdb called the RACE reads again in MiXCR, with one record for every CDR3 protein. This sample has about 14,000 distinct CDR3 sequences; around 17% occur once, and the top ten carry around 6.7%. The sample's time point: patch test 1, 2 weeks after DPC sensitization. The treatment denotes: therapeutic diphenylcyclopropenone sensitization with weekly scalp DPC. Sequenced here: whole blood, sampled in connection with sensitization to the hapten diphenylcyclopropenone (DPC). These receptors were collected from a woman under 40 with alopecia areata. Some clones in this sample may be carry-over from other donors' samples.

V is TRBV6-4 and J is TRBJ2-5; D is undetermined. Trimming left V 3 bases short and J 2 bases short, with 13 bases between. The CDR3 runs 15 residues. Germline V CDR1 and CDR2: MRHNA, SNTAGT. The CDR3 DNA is TGTGCCAGCAGTGAGCACCGCCCACGACAAGAGACCCAGTACTTC. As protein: CASSEHRPRQETQYF.

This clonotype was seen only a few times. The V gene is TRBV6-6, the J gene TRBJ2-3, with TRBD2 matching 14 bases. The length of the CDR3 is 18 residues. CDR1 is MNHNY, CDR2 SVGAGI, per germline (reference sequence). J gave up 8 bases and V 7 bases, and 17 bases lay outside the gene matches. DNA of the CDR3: TGTGCCAGCAAATATACCGGGACTAGCGGGGGTGGCGTCGCTACGCAGTATTTT. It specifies CASKYTGTSGGGVATQYF.

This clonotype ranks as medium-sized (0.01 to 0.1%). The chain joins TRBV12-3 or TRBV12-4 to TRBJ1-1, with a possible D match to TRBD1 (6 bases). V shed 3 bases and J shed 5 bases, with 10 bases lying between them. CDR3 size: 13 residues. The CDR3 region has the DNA TGTGCCAGCAGTTTCACAGGGCCTACTGAAGCTTTCTTT. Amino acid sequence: CASSFTGPTEAFF.

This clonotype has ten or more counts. This CDR3 is CSGNIQGNTGELFF. The DNA of the CDR3 is TGCAGCGGCAACATACAGGGGAACACCGGGGAGCTGTTTTTT. J is TRBJ2-2 and V is TRBV29-1, with D perhaps TRBD1 (6 bases). The V and J ends lost 7 bases and 1 base respectively, with 13 bases between them. Looked up from germline, CDR1 is SQVTM and CDR2 is ANQGSEA. The CDR3 is made up of 14 amino acids.

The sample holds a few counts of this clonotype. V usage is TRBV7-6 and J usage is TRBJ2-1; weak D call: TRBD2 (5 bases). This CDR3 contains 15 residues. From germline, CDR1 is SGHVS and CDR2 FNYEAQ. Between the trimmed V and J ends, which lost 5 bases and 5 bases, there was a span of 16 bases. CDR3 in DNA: TGTGCCAGCAGCCACCCGACTAAGACAAACAATGAGCAGTTCTTC. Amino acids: CASSHPTKTNNEQFF.

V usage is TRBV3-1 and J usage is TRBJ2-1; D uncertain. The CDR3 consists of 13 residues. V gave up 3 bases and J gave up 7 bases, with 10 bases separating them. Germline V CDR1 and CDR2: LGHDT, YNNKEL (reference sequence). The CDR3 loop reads CASSQLSGNEQFF. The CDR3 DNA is TGTGCCAGCAGCCAGCTGTCTGGAAATGAGCAGTTCTTC.

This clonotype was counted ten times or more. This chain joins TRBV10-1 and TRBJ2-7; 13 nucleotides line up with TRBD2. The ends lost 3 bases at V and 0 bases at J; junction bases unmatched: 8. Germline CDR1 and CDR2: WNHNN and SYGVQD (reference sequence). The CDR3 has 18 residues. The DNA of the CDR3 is TGCGCCAGCAGTGACGGACTAGCGGGAGCCCTTAGCTCCTACGAGCAGTACGTC. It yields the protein CASSDGLAGALSSYEQYV.

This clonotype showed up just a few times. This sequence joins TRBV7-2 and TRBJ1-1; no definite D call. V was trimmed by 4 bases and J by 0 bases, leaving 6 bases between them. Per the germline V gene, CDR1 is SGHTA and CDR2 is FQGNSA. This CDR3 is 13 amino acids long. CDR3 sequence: CASSSPMNTEAFF. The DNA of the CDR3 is TGTGCCAGCAGCTCGCCTATGAACACTGAAGCTTTCTTT.

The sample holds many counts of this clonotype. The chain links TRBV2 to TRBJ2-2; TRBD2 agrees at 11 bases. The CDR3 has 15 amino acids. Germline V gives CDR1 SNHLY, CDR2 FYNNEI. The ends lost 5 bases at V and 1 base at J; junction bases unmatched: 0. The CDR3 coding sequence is TGTGCCAGCAGTACTAGCGGGGGGAACACCGGGGAGCTGTTTTTT. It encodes CASSTSGGNTGELFF.

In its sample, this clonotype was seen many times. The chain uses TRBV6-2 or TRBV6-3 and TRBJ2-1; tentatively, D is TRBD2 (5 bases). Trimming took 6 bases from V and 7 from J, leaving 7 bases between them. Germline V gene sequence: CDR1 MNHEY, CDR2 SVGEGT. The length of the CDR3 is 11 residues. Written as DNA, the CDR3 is TGTGCCAGCAGGAGGGAAAATGAGCAGTTCTTC. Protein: CASRRENEQFF.

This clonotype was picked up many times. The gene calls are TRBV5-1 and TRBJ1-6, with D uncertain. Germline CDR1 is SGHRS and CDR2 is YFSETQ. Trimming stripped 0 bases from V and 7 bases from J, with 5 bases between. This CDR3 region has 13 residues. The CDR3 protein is CASSLVGNSPLHF. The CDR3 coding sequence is TGCGCCAGCAGCTTGGTCGGGAATTCACCCCTCCACTTT.

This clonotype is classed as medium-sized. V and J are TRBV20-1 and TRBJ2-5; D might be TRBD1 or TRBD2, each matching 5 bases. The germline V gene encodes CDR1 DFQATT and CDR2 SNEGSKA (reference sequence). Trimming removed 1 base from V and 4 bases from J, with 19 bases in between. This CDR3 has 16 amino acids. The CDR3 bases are TGCAGTGCTAGAGGCCAGGGACCTGCAATTAGAGAGACCCAGTACTTC. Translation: CSARGQGPAIRETQYF.

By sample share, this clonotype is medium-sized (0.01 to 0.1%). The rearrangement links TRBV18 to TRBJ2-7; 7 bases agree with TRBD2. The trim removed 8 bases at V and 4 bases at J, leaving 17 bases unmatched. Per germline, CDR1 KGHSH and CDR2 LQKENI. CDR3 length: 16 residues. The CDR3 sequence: CASGKGEAGALYEQYV. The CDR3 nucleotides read TGTGCCAGCGGTAAAGGGGAGGCGGGAGCATTGTACGAGCAGTACGTC.

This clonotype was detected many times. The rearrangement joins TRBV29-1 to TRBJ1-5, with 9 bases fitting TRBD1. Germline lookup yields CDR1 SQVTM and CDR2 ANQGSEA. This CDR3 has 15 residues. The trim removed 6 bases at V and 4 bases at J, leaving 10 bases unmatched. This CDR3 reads CSVTTGTGSNQPQHF. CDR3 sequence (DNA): TGCAGCGTGACTACCGGGACAGGGAGTAATCAGCCCCAGCATTTT.

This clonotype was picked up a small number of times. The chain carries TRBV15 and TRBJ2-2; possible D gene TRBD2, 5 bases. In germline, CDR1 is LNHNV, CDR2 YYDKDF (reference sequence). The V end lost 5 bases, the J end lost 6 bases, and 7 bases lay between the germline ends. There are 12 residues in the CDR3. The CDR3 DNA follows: TGTGCCACCAGCGGAGGATCCGGGGAGCTGTTTTTT. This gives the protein CATSGGSGELFF.